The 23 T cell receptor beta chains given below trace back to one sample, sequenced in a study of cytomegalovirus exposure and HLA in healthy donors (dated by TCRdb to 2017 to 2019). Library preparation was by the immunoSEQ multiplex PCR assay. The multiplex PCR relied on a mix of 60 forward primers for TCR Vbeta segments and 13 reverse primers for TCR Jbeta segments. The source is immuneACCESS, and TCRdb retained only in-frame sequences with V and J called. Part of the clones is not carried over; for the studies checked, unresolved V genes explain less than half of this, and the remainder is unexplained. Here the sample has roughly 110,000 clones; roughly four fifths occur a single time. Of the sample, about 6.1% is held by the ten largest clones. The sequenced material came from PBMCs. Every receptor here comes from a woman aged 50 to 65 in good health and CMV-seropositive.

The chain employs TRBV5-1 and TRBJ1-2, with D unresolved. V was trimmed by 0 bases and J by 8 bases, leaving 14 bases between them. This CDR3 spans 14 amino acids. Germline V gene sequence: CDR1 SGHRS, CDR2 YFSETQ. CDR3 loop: CASSLVGPEGGYTF. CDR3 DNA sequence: TGCGCCAGCAGCTTGGTGGGCCCTGAAGGAGGCTACACCTTC.

CDR3 bases: TGTGCCAGCAGCGACGGACAGACGGGCGAGACCCAGTACTTC. Translation: CASSDGQTGETQYF. The J gene is TRBJ2-5, the V gene TRBV9, with D possibly being TRBD1 (6 bases). Germline V gives CDR1 SGDLS, CDR2 YYNGEE. The V end lost 3 bases, the J end lost 5 bases, and 14 bases lay between the germline ends. The CDR3 runs 14 residues.

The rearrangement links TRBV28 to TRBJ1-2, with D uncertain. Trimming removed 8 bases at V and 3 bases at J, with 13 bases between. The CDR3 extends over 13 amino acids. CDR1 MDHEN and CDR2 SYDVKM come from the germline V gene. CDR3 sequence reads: CASGGRVYYGYTF. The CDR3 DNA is TGTGCCAGCGGAGGGAGGGTTTACTATGGCTACACCTTC.

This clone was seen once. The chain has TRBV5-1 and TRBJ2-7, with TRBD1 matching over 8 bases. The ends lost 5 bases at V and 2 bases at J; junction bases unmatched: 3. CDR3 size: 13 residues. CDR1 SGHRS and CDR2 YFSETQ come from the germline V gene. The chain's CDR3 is CASSPDRAYEQYF. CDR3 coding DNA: TGCGCCAGCAGTCCGGACAGGGCCTACGAGCAGTACTTC.

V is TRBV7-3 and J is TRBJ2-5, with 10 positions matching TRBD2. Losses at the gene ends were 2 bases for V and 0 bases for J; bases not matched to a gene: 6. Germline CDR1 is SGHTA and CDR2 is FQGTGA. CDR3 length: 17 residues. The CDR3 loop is CASSLGPAGGNQETQYF. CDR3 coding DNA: TGTGCCAGCAGCTTAGGCCCAGCGGGGGGGAACCAAGAGACCCAGTACTTC.

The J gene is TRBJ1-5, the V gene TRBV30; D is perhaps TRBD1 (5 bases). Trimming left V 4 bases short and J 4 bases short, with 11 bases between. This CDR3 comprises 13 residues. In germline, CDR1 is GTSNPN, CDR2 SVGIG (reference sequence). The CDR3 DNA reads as TGTGCCTGGACAGGGTCTGGTAATCAGCCCCAGCATTTT. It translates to CAWTGSGNQPQHF.

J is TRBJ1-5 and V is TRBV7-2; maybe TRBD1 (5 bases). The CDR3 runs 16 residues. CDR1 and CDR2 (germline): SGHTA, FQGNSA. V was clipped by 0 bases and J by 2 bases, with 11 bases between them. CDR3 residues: CASSLAAGLGNQPQHF. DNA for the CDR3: TGTGCCAGCAGCTTAGCGGCGGGGCTTGGCAATCAGCCCCAGCATTTT.

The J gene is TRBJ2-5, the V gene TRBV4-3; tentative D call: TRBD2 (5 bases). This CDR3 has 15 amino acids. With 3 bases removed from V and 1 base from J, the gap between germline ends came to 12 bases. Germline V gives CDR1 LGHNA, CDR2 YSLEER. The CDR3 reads CASSQEEDFQETQYF. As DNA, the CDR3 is TGCGCCAGCAGCCAGGAGGAAGACTTCCAAGAGACCCAGTACTTC.

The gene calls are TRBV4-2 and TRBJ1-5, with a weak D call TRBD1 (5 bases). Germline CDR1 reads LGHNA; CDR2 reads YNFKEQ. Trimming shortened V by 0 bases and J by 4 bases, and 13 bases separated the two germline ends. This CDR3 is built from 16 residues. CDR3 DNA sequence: TGTGCCAGCAGCCAAGATCTTGGAAGGACAAATCAGCCCCAGCATTTT. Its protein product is CASSQDLGRTNQPQHF.

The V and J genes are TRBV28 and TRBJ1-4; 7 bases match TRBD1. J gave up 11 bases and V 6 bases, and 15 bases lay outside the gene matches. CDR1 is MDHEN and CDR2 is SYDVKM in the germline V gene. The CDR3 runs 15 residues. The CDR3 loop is CASSRTRDSGWKLFF. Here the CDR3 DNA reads TGTGCCAGCAGCCGAACCCGGGACAGTGGATGGAAACTGTTTTTT.

CDR3 sequence (DNA): TGTGCCAGCAGCCCCCCCCTTCCCTCGGATACGCAGTATTTT. It is translated as CASSPPLPSDTQYF. This rearrangement joins TRBV7-9 to TRBJ2-3; D remains ambiguous. The CDR3 extends over 14 amino acids. Per the germline V gene, CDR1 is SEHNR and CDR2 is FQNEAQ (reference sequence). The V and J ends lost 5 bases and 6 bases respectively, with 15 bases between them.

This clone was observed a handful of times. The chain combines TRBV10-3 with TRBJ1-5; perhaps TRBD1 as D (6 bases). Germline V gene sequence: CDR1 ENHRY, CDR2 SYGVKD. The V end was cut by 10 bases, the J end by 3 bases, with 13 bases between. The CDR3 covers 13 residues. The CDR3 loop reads CATNGDNNQPQHF. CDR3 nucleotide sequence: TGTGCCACCAATGGGGACAACAATCAGCCCCAGCATTTT.

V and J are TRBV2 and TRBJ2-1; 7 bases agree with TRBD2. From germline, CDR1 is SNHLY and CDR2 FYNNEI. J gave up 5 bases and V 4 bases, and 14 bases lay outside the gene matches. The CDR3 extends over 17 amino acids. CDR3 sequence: CASSGAGLGGGDNEQFF. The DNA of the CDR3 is TGTGCCAGCAGTGGGGCTGGTCTGGGGGGGGGAGACAATGAGCAGTTCTTC.

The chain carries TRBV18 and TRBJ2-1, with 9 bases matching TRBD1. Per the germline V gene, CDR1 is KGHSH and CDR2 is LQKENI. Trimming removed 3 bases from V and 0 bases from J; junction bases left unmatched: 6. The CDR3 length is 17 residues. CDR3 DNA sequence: TGTGCCAGCTCACCTCGTCCGACAGGGGGCTCCTACAATGAGCAGTTCTTC. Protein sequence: CASSPRPTGGSYNEQFF.

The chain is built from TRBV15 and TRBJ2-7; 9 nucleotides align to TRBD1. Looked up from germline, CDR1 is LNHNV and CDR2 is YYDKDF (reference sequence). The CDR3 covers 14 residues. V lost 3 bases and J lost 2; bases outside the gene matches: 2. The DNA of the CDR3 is TGTGCCACCAGCAGGAGACAGGGGGCCTACGAGCAGTACTTC. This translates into CATSRRQGAYEQYF. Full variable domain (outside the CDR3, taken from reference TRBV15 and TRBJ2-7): DAMVIQNPRYQVTQFGKPVTLSCSQTLNHNVMYWYQQKSSQAPKLLFHYYDKDFNNEADTPDNFQSRRPNTSFCFLDIRSPGLGDTAMYLCATSRRQGAYEQYFGPGTRLTVT.

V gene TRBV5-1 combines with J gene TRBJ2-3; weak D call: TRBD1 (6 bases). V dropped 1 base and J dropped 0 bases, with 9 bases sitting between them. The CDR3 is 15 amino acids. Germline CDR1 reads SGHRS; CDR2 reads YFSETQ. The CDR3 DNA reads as TGCGCCAGCAGCTTGACAGGGCGTAGCACAGATACGCAGTATTTT. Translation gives CASSLTGRSTDTQYF.

The CDR3 spells CASSLTTGWGTEAFF. CDR3 bases: TGTGCCAGCAGCTTAACTACAGGGTGGGGCACTGAAGCTTTCTTT. The V gene is TRBV7-3, the J gene TRBJ1-1; D is perhaps TRBD1 (6 bases). Germline assignment: CDR1 SGHTA and CDR2 FQGTGA. The V gene lost 0 bases and the J gene lost 4 bases, with 12 bases spanning the gap. The CDR3 is 15 amino acids.

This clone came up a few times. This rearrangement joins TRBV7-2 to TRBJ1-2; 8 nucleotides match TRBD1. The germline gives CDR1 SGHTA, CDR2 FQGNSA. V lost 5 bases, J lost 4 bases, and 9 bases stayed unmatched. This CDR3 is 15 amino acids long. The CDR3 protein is CASSTTSGTGYGYTF. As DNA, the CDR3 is TGTGCCAGCAGCACAACCAGCGGGACAGGCTATGGCTACACCTTC. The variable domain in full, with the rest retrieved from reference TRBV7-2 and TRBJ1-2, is GAGVSQSPSNKVTEKGKDVELRCDPISGHTALYWYRQSLGQGLEFLIYFQGNSAPDKSGLPSDRFSAERTGGSVSTLTIQRTQQEDSAVYLCASSTTSGTGYGYTFGSGTRLTVV.

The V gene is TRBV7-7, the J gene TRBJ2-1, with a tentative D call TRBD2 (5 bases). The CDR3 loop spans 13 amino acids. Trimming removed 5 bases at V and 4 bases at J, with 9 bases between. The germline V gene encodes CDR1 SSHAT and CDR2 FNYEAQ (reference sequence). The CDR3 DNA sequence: TGTGCCAGCAGCCCGGGAATATACAATGAGCAGTTCTTC. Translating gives CASSPGIYNEQFF.

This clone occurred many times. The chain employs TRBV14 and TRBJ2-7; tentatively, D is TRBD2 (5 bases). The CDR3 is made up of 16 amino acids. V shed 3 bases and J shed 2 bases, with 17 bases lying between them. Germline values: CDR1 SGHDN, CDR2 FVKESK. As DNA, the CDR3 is TGTGCCAGCAGCCACAGTCGGGCGGGTGGGGCCTACGAGCAGTACTTC. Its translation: CASSHSRAGGAYEQYF. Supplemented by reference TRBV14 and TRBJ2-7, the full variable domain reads EAGVTQFPSHSVIEKGQTVTLRCDPISGHDNLYWYRRVMGKEIKFLLHFVKESKQDESGMPNNRFLAERTGGTYSTLKVQPAELEDSGVYFCASSHSRAGGAYEQYFGPGTRLTVT.

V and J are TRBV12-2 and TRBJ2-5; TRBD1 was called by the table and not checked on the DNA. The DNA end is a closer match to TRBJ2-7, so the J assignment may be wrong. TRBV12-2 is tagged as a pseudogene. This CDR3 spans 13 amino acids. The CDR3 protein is CGVNGQNLYEQYF. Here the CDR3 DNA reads TGTGGGGTTAACGGACAAAACCTCTACGAGCAGTACTTC.

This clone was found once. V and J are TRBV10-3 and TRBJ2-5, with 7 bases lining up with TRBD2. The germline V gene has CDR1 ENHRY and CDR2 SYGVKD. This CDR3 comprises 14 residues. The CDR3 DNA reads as TGTGCGATCGGGCGCGGCGGGGGTAGAGAGACCCAGTACTTC. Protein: CAIGRGGGRETQYF.

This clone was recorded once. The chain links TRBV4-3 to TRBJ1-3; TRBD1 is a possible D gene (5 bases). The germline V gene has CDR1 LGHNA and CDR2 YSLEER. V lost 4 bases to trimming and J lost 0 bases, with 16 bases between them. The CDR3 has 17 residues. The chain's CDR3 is CASSPQAGVGSGNTIYF. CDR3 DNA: TGCGCCAGCAGCCCTCAGGCGGGGGTGGGCTCTGGAAACACCATATATTTT.